The rows below give T cell receptor beta chains drawn from one sample of a study of cytomegalovirus exposure and HLA in healthy donors. Generated by immunoSEQ multiplex PCR, the TCRdb table keeps only in-frame clones and is missing some. Of about 76,000 clones in the sample, roughly 79% are singletons; the top ten hold 1.5% to 2%. The sequencing input was PBMCs. All receptors come from a woman aged 30 to 39 in good health and CMV-seronegative. Both conserved end residues are part of each CDR3. The D gene is left open where the match is weak. Not all rows give a size; the values are once, few, many and, for expanded clones, a class.

d_call	v_call	clone_size	j_call	cdr3_aa	cdr3_nt
-	TRBV6-5	-	TRBJ2-3	CASSSTGTSTDTQYF	TGTGCCAGCAGTTCCACCGGGACTAGCACAGATACGCAGTATTTT
-	TRBV7-9	-	TRBJ1-1	CASSPPGFEAFF	TGTGCCAGCAGCCCACCGGGGTTTGAAGCTTTCTTT
TRBD2	TRBV28	-	TRBJ2-3	CASRRGLAGSQDTQYF	TGTGCCAGCAGGCGGGGACTAGCGGGATCCCAAGATACGCAGTATTTT
-	TRBV6-1	-	TRBJ1-5	CASSEAGGRNQPQHF	TGTGCCAGCAGTGAAGCAGGGGGACGCAATCAGCCCCAGCATTTT
-	TRBV11-1	-	TRBJ2-3	CASSSRSGGDTQYF	TGTGCCAGCAGCTCCAGGTCAGGTGGAGATACGCAGTATTTT
-	TRBV12-1	-	TRBJ2-1	CASSLALAGEDEQFF	TGTGCCAGCAGCCTCGCACTAGCGGGGGAGGATGAGCAGTTCTTC
TRBD1	TRBV28	-	TRBJ2-7	CASSLSGGKGEQYF	TGTGCCAGCAGTTTATCAGGGGGCAAGGGCGAGCAGTACTTC
-	TRBV7-2	-	TRBJ1-5	CASSLLVAGDSNQPQHF	TGTGCCAGCAGCTTACTGGTGGCAGGTGATAGCAATCAGCCCCAGCATTTT
TRBD1	TRBV5-1	-	TRBJ2-5	CASTRDSPGETQYF	TGCGCCAGCACCCGGGACAGCCCTGGGGAGACCCAGTACTTC
TRBD1	TRBV6-7	once	TRBJ1-5	CASSYSGQPVPNQPQHF	TGTGCCAGCAGTTACTCGGGACAGCCCGTTCCCAATCAGCCCCAGCATTTT
TRBD1	TRBV11-2	-	TRBJ2-5	CASSPGTGVETQYF	TGTGCCAGCAGCCCTGGGACAGGGGTGGAGACCCAGTACTTC
TRBD2	TRBV11-2	-	TRBJ2-7	CASSLDSRLAGGYSYEQYF	TGTGCCAGCAGCTTAGATAGTAGGCTAGCGGGAGGCTACTCCTACGAGCAGTACTTC
-	TRBV4-3	-	TRBJ1-1	CASSPPAGWRDVEAFF	TGCGCCAGCAGCCCCCCCGCGGGTTGGAGGGACGTTGAAGCTTTCTTT
TRBD1	TRBV30	-	TRBJ1-4	CAWSARTGNLVEKLFF	TGTGCCTGGAGCGCCAGGACAGGGAATTTAGTAGAAAAACTGTTTTTT
TRBD2	TRBV5-1	-	TRBJ2-1	CASSHGLAGVYNEQFF	TGCGCCAGCAGCCACGGACTAGCGGGAGTCTACAATGAGCAGTTCTTC
TRBD2	TRBV7-2	-	TRBJ2-2	CASSLGSGRAGGELFF	TGTGCCAGCAGCTTAGGCAGCGGGAGGGCCGGCGGGGAGCTGTTTTTT
-	TRBV5-4	-	TRBJ2-3	CASSLVRGSTDTQYF	TGTGCCAGCAGCTTGGTTAGGGGAAGCACAGATACGCAGTATTTT
-	TRBV19	-	TRBJ1-1	CASSIVAGTEAFF	TGTGCCAGTAGTATAGTCGCCGGTACGGAAGCTTTCTTT
-	TRBV7-2	-	TRBJ1-2	CASSPYGSQGYGYTF	TGTGCCAGCAGCCCCTACGGCTCCCAGGGATATGGCTACACCTTC
TRBD1	TRBV19	-	TRBJ2-2	CASSTGTGNTGELFF	TGTGCCAGTAGTACCGGGACAGGGAACACCGGGGAGCTGTTTTTT
TRBD1	TRBV27	-	TRBJ1-2	CASSPGTGPYGYTF	TGTGCCAGCAGTCCCGGGACAGGGCCCTATGGCTACACCTTC
TRBD1	TRBV27	-	TRBJ1-4	CASSFGTGGEKLFF	TGTGCCAGCAGTTTCGGGACAGGGGGCGAAAAACTGTTTTTT
-	TRBV28	-	TRBJ1-2	CASSSTTGVGGYTF	TGTGCCAGCAGTTCCACTACGGGGGTAGGTGGCTACACCTTC
-	TRBV2	-	TRBJ2-2	CASSERQEAGELFF	TGTGCCAGCAGTGAACGACAGGAGGCCGGGGAGCTGTTTTTT
-	TRBV30	-	TRBJ2-7	CAWSAQGGVEQYF	TGTGCCTGGAGTGCGCAAGGGGGTGTCGAGCAGTACTTC
TRBD2	TRBV28	few	TRBJ2-7	CASSLVREAGWQYF	TGTGCCAGCAGTTTAGTACGTGAAGCGGGGTGGCAGTACTTC
TRBD1	TRBV18	-	TRBJ1-2	CASSPQGDGYTF	TGTGCCAGCTCACCCCAGGGGGATGGCTACACCTTC
TRBD2	TRBV6-4	once	TRBJ2-5	CASSELAGLTQYF	TGTGCCAGCAGTGAGCTAGCGGGTCTAACCCAGTACTTC
TRBD1	TRBV2	once	TRBJ2-1	CASSTGGNEQFF	TGTGCCAGCAGCACAGGGGGCAATGAGCAGTTCTTC
-	TRBV7-9	-	TRBJ2-2	CASSLIVQAGTGELFF	TGTGCCAGCAGCTTAATTGTGCAGGCTGGGACCGGGGAGCTGTTTTTT
TRBD1	TRBV28	-	TRBJ1-1	CASGLTGVNTEAFF	TGTGCCAGCGGTTTGACAGGGGTGAACACTGAAGCTTTCTTT
TRBD2	TRBV9	once	TRBJ2-6	CASSVGSGTTGANVLTF	TGTGCCAGCAGCGTAGGTAGCGGGACTACTGGGGCCAACGTCCTGACTTTC
-	TRBV18	few	TRBJ1-1	CASSKGRWGTEAFF	TGTGCCAGCTCCAAAGGGAGATGGGGCACTGAAGCTTTCTTT
-	TRBV28	-	TRBJ1-2	CASSLGGNYGYTF	TGTGCCAGCAGTTTAGGAGGGAACTATGGCTACACCTTC
TRBD1	TRBV7-3	-	TRBJ2-2	CASSLGRRTGPAGELFF	TGTGCCAGCAGCTTAGGAAGGAGGACAGGGCCGGCCGGGGAGCTGTTTTTT
TRBD1	TRBV6-5	-	TRBJ1-2	CASKRQGGGYTF	TGTGCCAGCAAACGACAGGGGGGCGGCTACACCTTC
TRBD2	TRBV4-1	-	TRBJ2-1	CASSPPGLGGDEQFF	TGCGCCAGCAGCCCGCCGGGACTAGGGGGAGATGAGCAGTTCTTC
-	TRBV7-8	-	TRBJ2-7	CASSWNRDLTYEQYF	TGTGCCAGCAGCTGGAACCGGGACTTAACCTACGAGCAGTACTTC
-	TRBV9	-	TRBJ1-1	CASSPTGGNTEAFF	TGTGCCAGCAGCCCTACGGGGGGGAACACTGAAGCTTTCTTT
-	TRBV10-3	-	TRBJ2-5	CAISEGLAETQYF	TGTGCCATCAGTGAGGGTCTAGCAGAGACCCAGTACTTC
TRBD1	TRBV12-5	-	TRBJ2-1	CASGLAQGTGLNEQFF	TGTGCTAGTGGTTTGGCGCAGGGGACAGGGTTAAATGAGCAGTTCTTC
-	TRBV28	-	TRBJ1-6	CASSFPWDIPPLHF	TGTGCCAGCAGTTTCCCTTGGGACATCCCACCCCTCCACTTT
TRBD1	TRBV5-1	-	TRBJ1-1	CASSPDRGDTEAFF	TGCGCCAGCAGCCCGGACAGGGGAGACACTGAAGCTTTCTTT
TRBD2	TRBV18	-	TRBJ2-4	CASSPVPGLAVSLAKNIQYF	TGTGCCAGCTCACCGGTCCCGGGACTAGCGGTTTCTTTAGCCAAAAACATTCAGTACTTC
-	TRBV4-1	-	TRBJ2-1	CASSLGLRGNEQFF	TGCGCCAGCAGCCTGGGGCTTCGGGGGAATGAGCAGTTCTTC
-	TRBV6-5	-	TRBJ1-4	CASSYWGQRDGKLFF	TGTGCCAGCAGTTATTGGGGACAACGCGACGGAAAACTGTTTTTT
-	TRBV2	-	TRBJ2-2	CASRAPGGSGELFF	TGTGCCAGCAGGGCCCCCGGAGGGAGCGGGGAGCTGTTTTTT
-	TRBV5-4	-	TRBJ2-7	CASSLGGLASSYEQYF	TGTGCCAGCAGCTTGGGGGGCCTAGCGAGCTCCTACGAGCAGTACTTC
TRBD2	TRBV6-4	-	TRBJ2-1	CASSEFGAGVYNEQFF	TGTGCCAGCAGTGAATTTGGGGCGGGAGTCTACAATGAGCAGTTCTTC
-	TRBV7-2	-	TRBJ2-7	CASSPRALYYEQYF	TGTGCCAGCAGCCCGCGTGCCCTTTACTACGAGCAGTACTTC
TRBD2	TRBV6-5	-	TRBJ2-7	CASSGEGPHYEQYF	TGTGCCAGCAGTGGGGAGGGACCGCACTACGAGCAGTACTTC